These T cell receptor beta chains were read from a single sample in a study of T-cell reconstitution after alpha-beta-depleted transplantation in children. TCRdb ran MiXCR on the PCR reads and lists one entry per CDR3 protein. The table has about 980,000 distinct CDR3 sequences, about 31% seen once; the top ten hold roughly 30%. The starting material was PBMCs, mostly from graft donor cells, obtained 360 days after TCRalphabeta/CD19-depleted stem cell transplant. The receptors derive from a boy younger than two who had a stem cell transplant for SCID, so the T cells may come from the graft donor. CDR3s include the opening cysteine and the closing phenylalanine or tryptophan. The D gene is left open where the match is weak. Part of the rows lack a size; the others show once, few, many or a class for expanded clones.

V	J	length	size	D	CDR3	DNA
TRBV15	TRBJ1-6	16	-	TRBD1	CATSIGGGDRGSPLHF	TGTGCCACCAGCATCGGAGGTGGGGACAGGGGATCACCCCTCCACTTT
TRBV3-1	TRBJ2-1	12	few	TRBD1	CASSVGTGEQFF	TGTGCCAGCAGCGTAGGGACAGGTGAGCAGTTCTTC
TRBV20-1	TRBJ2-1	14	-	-	CSARRGRVDNEQFF	TGCAGTGCTAGACGGGGACGGGTAGACAATGAGCAGTTCTTC
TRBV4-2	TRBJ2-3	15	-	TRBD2	CASSQSGGATDTQYF	TGTGCCAGCAGCCAAAGCGGGGGGGCGACAGATACGCAGTATTTT
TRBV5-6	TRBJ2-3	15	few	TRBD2	CASVPSGGGTDTQYF	TGTGCCAGCGTACCTAGCGGAGGGGGCACAGATACGCAGTATTTT
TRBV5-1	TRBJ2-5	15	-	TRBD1	CASSFGGQGPETQYF	TGCGCCAGCAGCTTCGGTGGACAGGGACCGGAGACCCAGTACTTC
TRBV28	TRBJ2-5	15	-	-	CASPPSGLTQETQYF	TGTGCCAGCCCCCCGTCGGGACTCACACAAGAGACCCAGTACTTC
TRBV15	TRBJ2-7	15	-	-	CATSRSRDPSYEQYF	TGTGCCACCAGCAGAAGCCGGGACCCATCCTACGAGCAGTACTTC
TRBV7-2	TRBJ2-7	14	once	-	CASSWIGGRGEQYF	TGTGCCAGCAGCTGGATCGGGGGAAGAGGCGAGCAGTACTTC
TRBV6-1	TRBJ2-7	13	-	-	CASSERPHLEQYF	TGTGCCAGCAGTGAGCGGCCCCACCTGGAGCAGTACTTC
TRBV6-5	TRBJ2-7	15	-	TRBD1	CASSYSKRTGWEQYF	TGTGCCAGCAGTTACTCGAAGAGGACAGGGTGGGAGCAGTACTTC
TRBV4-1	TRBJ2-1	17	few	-	CASSQSRGPASYNEQFF	TGCGCCAGCAGCCAATCCAGGGGACCAGCTAGCTACAATGAGCAGTTCTTC
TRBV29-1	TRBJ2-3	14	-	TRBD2	CSVAASGGTDTQYF	TGCAGCGTTGCGGCTAGCGGGGGCACAGATACGCAGTATTTT
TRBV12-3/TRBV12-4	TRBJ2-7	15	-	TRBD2	CASSRSSGGIYEQYF	TGTGCCAGCAGTCGCTCTAGCGGGGGGATATACGAGCAGTACTTC
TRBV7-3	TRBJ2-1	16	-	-	CASSQNSVPSYNEQFF	TGTGCCAGCAGCCAAAACTCGGTCCCCTCCTACAATGAGCAGTTCTTC
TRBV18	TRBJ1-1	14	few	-	CASSPQGSNTEAFF	TGTGCCAGCTCACCACAAGGCTCGAACACTGAAGCTTTCTTT
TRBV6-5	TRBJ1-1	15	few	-	CASSYSPRVMTEAFF	TGTGCCAGCAGTTACTCACCTAGGGTTATGACTGAAGCTTTCTTT
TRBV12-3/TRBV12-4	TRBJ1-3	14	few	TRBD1	CASSYDRGQDTIYF	TGTGCCAGCAGTTATGACAGGGGGCAGGACACCATATATTTT
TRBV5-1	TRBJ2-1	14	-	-	CASSLGSPNNEQFF	TGCGCCAGCAGCTTGGGCAGTCCAAACAATGAGCAGTTCTTC
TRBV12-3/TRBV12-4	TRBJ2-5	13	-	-	CASSLTDQETQYF	TGTGCCAGCAGTTTGACCGATCAAGAGACCCAGTACTTC
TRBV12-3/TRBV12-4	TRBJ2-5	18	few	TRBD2	CASSPLSTVAGYQETQYF	TGTGCCAGCAGTCCACTATCGACGGTAGCGGGGTACCAAGAGACCCAGTACTTC
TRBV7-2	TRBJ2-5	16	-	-	CASSSRDTTGSETQYF	TGTGCCAGCAGCTCACGTGACACCACCGGCTCAGAGACCCAGTACTTC